The clone carrying this T cell receptor (beta chain) was picked up a small number of times. The data were obtained in a study of beta chain features in type 1 diabetes. Reverse transcribing all isolated RNA meant expressed TCRB transcripts were sequenced. TCRdb's table, derived via immunoSEQ multiplex PCR, lists solely in-frame clones and lacks some. The data contain about 250,000 clones, roughly 13% of them singletons. What was sequenced was naive CD4+ T cells from blood. The sequence was obtained from a woman aged 40 to 49 in good health.

The CDR3 loop reads CASSYNAGADEQFF. Here the CDR3 DNA reads TGTGCCAGCAGTTACAACGCAGGGGCAGATGAGCAGTTCTTC. The V gene is TRBV6-5, the J gene TRBJ2-1, with a tentative D call TRBD1 (6 bases). Trimming pared 2 bases from V and 8 bases from J, leaving 13 bases between. The CDR3 spans 14 residues. Germline-derived CDR1 and CDR2 are MNHEY and SVGAGI.